Listed here are 30 T cell receptor beta chains from one sample, sequenced in a study of glioma-infiltrating T cells. The iRepertoire nested amplicon-rescue multiplex PCR amplified TCR alpha and beta CDR3s from RNA. From the multiplex PCR reads, TCRdb called clonotypes with MiXCR, one entry per CDR3 protein. The table records 300,000 to 400,000 distinct CDR3 sequences, 35% to 45% of them present only once. Sample: glioma tissue, nonneoplastic brain tissue, or PBMCs (not recorded which). These receptors were obtained from a human donor with low-grade glioma or glioblastoma, undergoing nonglioma brain surgery, or in good health (not recorded which).

V usage is TRBV4-1 and J usage is TRBJ2-1; 10 bases are a match to TRBD1. CDR3 length: 16 amino acids. The V segment lost 0 bases and the J segment 7 bases; nucleotides outside the gene matches: 6. Germline CDR1 is MGHRA and CDR2 is YSYEKL. The CDR3 loop is CASSQDLGQGRNEQFF. In DNA, the CDR3 is TGCGCCAGCAGCCAAGACCTGGGACAGGGGAGGAATGAGCAGTTCTTC.

This clonotype was counted a single time. V usage is TRBV5-1 and J usage is TRBJ1-2, with D tentatively TRBD1 (5 bases). V gave up 1 base and J gave up 4 bases, with 11 bases separating them. From germline, CDR1 is SGHRS and CDR2 YFSETQ. CDR3 length: 14 amino acids. The CDR3 protein is CASSLSEQAYGYTF. CDR3 bases: TGCGCCAGCAGCTTGTCTGAACAGGCCTATGGCTACACCTTC.

The sample holds many counts of this clonotype. Relative to the germline gene, one junction end is altered; a read error may explain this. V gene TRBV6-6 combines with J gene TRBJ2-7; D remains unclear. The length of the CDR3 is 13 residues. Germline V gene lookup returns CDR1 MNHNY and CDR2 SVGAGI (reference sequence). This chain's CDR3 is CASGYPSPYEQYF. CDR3 in DNA: TGTGCCAGCGGTTATCCGTCCCCCTACGAGCAGTACTTC.

This sequence joins TRBV7-2 and TRBJ2-2; 8 nucleotides align to TRBD2. Germline CDR1 is SGHTA and CDR2 is FQGNSA. V lost 4 bases, J lost 3 bases, and 10 bases stayed unmatched. This CDR3 has 17 residues. Here the CDR3 reads CASSSPPGTRHTGELFF. In nucleotides, the CDR3 is TGTGCCAGCAGCTCACCACCTGGGACTAGACACACCGGGGAGCTGTTTTTT. Variable domain in full (rest from reference TRBV7-2 and TRBJ2-2): GAGVSQSPSNKVTEKGKDVELRCDPISGHTALYWYRQSLGQGLEFLIYFQGNSAPDKSGLPSDRFSAERTGGSVSTLTIQRTQQEDSAVYLCASSSPPGTRHTGELFFGEGSRLTVL.

This clonotype was seen once. The gene calls are TRBV18 and TRBJ2-7, with a weak D call TRBD2 (5 bases). Trimming took off 0 bases at V and 3 bases at J, with 15 bases between the two ends. The CDR3 covers 16 residues. The V gene's germline CDR1 is KGHSH and CDR2 LQKENI. Here the CDR3 reads CASSPPTLAGNYEQYF. The CDR3 region has the DNA TGTGCCAGCTCACCACCCACTCTTGCGGGTAACTACGAGCAGTACTTC.

The V and J genes are TRBV5-5 and TRBJ1-4; D gene ambiguous. The germline V gene has CDR1 SGHKS and CDR2 YYEKEE (reference sequence). The germline V and J ends were trimmed by 0 bases and 1 base, with 4 bases remaining between them. The CDR3 sequence is 14 residues long. DNA for the CDR3: TGTGCCAGCAGCTTGGGACAAACTAATGAAAAACTGTTTTTT. Its protein is CASSLGQTNEKLFF.

This clonotype was counted a few times. V gene TRBV27 combines with J gene TRBJ2-2, with a possible D match to TRBD1 (5 bases). Germline CDR1 is MNHEY and CDR2 is SMNVEV (reference sequence). CDR3 length: 14 residues. The V end lost 7 bases, the J end lost 5 bases, and 14 bases lay between the germline ends. CDR3 region: CASTPGQGTGELFF. The CDR3 DNA reads as TGTGCCAGCACCCCAGGGCAAGGAACCGGGGAGCTGTTTTTT.

This chain links TRBV29-1 with TRBJ2-7; weak D call: TRBD2 (6 bases). Between the trimmed V and J ends, which lost 2 bases and 6 bases, there was a span of 14 bases. This CDR3 region has 13 residues. Germline CDR1 and CDR2: SQVTM and ANQGSEA. The CDR3 is CSVERGGVGEQYF. The CDR3 DNA reads TGCAGCGTTGAACGGGGCGGGGTCGGCGAGCAGTACTTC.

The genes are TRBV2 and TRBJ2-5; TRBD2 agrees at 9 bases. Germline V gene sequence: CDR1 SNHLY, CDR2 FYNNEI. CDR3 length: 13 amino acids. J lost 5 bases, V lost 10 bases, and 8 bases had no gene match. CDR3 region: CAIRELAGETQYF. As DNA, the CDR3 is TGTGCCATCCGGGAGCTAGCGGGGGAGACCCAGTACTTC. Together with reference TRBV2 and TRBJ2-5, the CDR3 gives the full variable domain: EPEVTQTPSHQVTQMGQEVILRCVPISNHLYFYWYRQILGQKVEFLVSFYNNEISEKSEIFDDQFSVERPDGSNFTLKIRSTKLEDSAMYFCAIRELAGETQYFGPGTRLLVL.

In its sample, this clonotype was seen many times. The genes are TRBV27 and TRBJ2-3, with D uncertain. This CDR3 contains 13 residues. V was trimmed by 4 bases and J by 6 bases, leaving 11 bases between them. Germline V gene data show CDR1 as MNHEY and CDR2 as SMNVEV (reference sequence). The CDR3 bases are TGTGCCAGCAGTTCCCGACGGCAGGATACGCAGTATTTT. Translated, it gives CASSSRRQDTQYF.

A note on this clonotype: Given a much more abundant clone one base away, this may be a read error. This chain links TRBV6-1 with TRBJ2-3; TRBD2 aligns across 9 bases. The length of the CDR3 is 14 residues. Germline V gene sequence: CDR1 MNHNS, CDR2 SASEGT. The CDR3 region is CASSTQREADTKYF. CDR3 coding DNA: TGTGCCAGCAGTACCCAGCGGGAGGCCGATACGAAGTATTTT.

This clonotype was seen only a few times. Being one base from a much bigger clone, this may be a read error. The chain uses TRBV27 and TRBJ2-7, with 11 bases matching TRBD2. CDR3 length: 14 residues. CDR1 and CDR2 (germline): MNHEY, SMNVEV (reference sequence). V lost 6 bases and J lost 6; bases outside the gene matches: 7. The DNA for the CDR3 is TGTGCCAGCAGCATAGCGGGAGGGCGGTTCGAGCAGTACTTC. Amino acid sequence: CASSIAGGRFEQYF.

This sequence joins TRBV18 and TRBJ2-1; 7 bases are a match to TRBD1. V gave up 5 bases and J gave up 0 bases; unmatched junction bases: 7. CDR1 and CDR2 (germline): KGHSH, LQKENI. This CDR3 contains 16 residues. Here the CDR3 DNA reads TGTGCCAGCTCATCCCGGACAGGTCGCTCCTACAATGAGCAGTTCTTC. Protein product: CASSSRTGRSYNEQFF. Complete variable domain (other parts from reference TRBV18 and TRBJ2-1): NAGVMQNPRHLVRRRGQEARLRCSPMKGHSHVYWYRQLPEEGLKFMVYLQKENIIDESGMPKERFSAEFPKEGPSILRIQQVVRGDSAAYFCASSSRTGRSYNEQFFGPGTRLTVL.

This clonotype came up once. A much larger clone differs by one base, so this may be a read error. The chain couples TRBV7-9 to TRBJ2-1, with D tentatively TRBD1 (6 bases). Germline lookup yields CDR1 SEHNR and CDR2 FQNEAQ (reference sequence). Trimming removed 2 bases from V and 4 bases from J, with 18 bases in between. There are 17 residues in the CDR3. CDR3 loop: CASSLLRDTQSYNEQFF. Here the CDR3 DNA reads TGTGCCAGCAGCTTACTCCGGGACACTCAGTCTTACAATGAGCAGTTCTTC.

As regards this clonotype: A much bigger clone sits one base away, suggesting this may be a read error. The V gene is TRBV6-1, the J gene TRBJ2-7, with D perhaps TRBD1 (5 bases). V lost 7 bases and J lost 4, with 14 bases in between. The CDR3 loop spans 13 amino acids. Germline V gene lookup returns CDR1 MNHNS and CDR2 SASEGT. The CDR3 here is CASTTTELYEQYF. CDR3 nucleotides: TGTGCCAGCACCACGACAGAACTTTACGAGCAGTACTTC.

At least ten counts were recorded for this clonotype. J is TRBJ1-1 and V is TRBV27; 7 bases match TRBD1. The CDR3 is 15 amino acids. V dropped 5 bases and J dropped 0; count of bases not matched to a gene: 6. CDR1 and CDR2 (germline): MNHEY, SMNVEV (reference sequence). CDR3 region: CASSTRTGLNTEAFF. CDR3 in DNA: TGTGCCAGCAGTACTCGGACAGGACTGAACACTGAAGCTTTCTTT.

The chain links TRBV7-6 to TRBJ2-3; 7 bases are shared with TRBD2. CDR1 and CDR2 (germline): SGHVS, FNYEAQ. The V segment lost 5 bases and the J segment 2 bases; nucleotides outside the gene matches: 13. The CDR3 loop spans 17 amino acids. The CDR3 region is CASSPRGSGLTTDTQYF. CDR3 in DNA: TGTGCCAGCAGCCCCCGGGGTAGCGGGCTAACCACAGATACGCAGTATTTT.

Many counts were recorded for this clonotype. The V gene is TRBV15, the J gene TRBJ1-2; 9 nucleotides agree with TRBD1. The CDR3 covers 13 residues. CDR1 is LNHNV and CDR2 is YYDKDF in the germline V gene (reference sequence). Trimming removed 6 bases from V and 7 bases from J; junction bases left unmatched: 6. Here the CDR3 reads CATSIGTGFGYTF. CDR3 nucleotides: TGTGCCACCAGTATCGGGACAGGGTTTGGCTACACCTTC.

The sample holds a few counts of this clonotype. The chain joins TRBV7-2 to TRBJ1-1; D not certain. The V gene's germline CDR1 is SGHTA and CDR2 FQGNSA. Trimming removed 5 bases from V and 1 base from J, with 14 bases in between. The CDR3 runs to 15 residues. CDR3 DNA: TGTGCCAGCAGCAAGCAAGATGTGTCGAACACTGAAGCTTTCTTT. This gives the protein CASSKQDVSNTEAFF.

This clonotype occurred a few times. The CDR3 DNA reads TGTGCCAGCAGCCCCTACGTTCCCAGGGGCTCCTACGAGCAGTACTTC. It codes for CASSPYVPRGSYEQYF. This sequence joins TRBV6-1 and TRBJ2-7, with D tentatively TRBD1 (6 bases). The CDR3 length is 16 residues. The germline gives CDR1 MNHNS, CDR2 SASEGT. The germline V and J ends were trimmed by 6 bases and 0 bases, with 18 bases remaining between them.

This clonotype was seen many times. The V call is TRBV20-1, the J call TRBJ2-3, with D tentatively TRBD2 (7 bases). This CDR3 comprises 12 residues. Germline loops: CDR1 DFQATT, CDR2 SNEGSKA (reference sequence). Here the CDR3 DNA reads TGCAGACTCGGGGGGCCGGGTACTTCGCAGTATTTT. The encoded protein is CRLGGPGTSQYF.

This clonotype was seen many times. This chain joins TRBV6-2 or TRBV6-3 and TRBJ1-1, with no clear D. This CDR3 spans 13 amino acids. The germline gives CDR1 MNHEY, CDR2 SVGEGT. V lost 4 bases to trimming and J lost 3 bases, with 9 bases between them. This chain's CDR3 is CASSFYSDTEAFF. CDR3 DNA sequence: TGTGCCAGCAGTTTTTACTCGGACACTGAAGCTTTCTTT.

About this clonotype: A much larger clone differs from this one at a single base, so this may be a read error. This chain connects TRBV28 to TRBJ1-6, with D perhaps TRBD1 (5 bases). This CDR3 has 16 amino acids. Trimming took 5 bases from V and 4 from J, leaving 15 bases between them. Germline CDR1 is MDHEN and CDR2 is SYDVKM. The CDR3 bases are TGTGCCAGCAGTCTCAGAGGGGAGGGTTATAATTCACCCCTCCACTTT. It translates to CASSLRGEGYNSPLHF. Together with reference TRBV28 and TRBJ1-6, the CDR3 gives the full variable domain: DVKVTQSSRYLVKRTGEKVFLECVQDMDHENMFWYRQDPGLGLRLIYFSYDVKMKEKGDIPEGYSVSREKKERFSLILESASTNQTSMYLCASSLRGEGYNSPLHFGNGTRLTVT.

The table lists this clonotype with a count of one. The chain has TRBV4-2 and TRBJ2-1; 12 bases are a match to TRBD2. The V and J ends lost 1 base and 4 bases, in that order; junction bases with no gene match: 5. The germline V gene encodes CDR1 LGHNA and CDR2 YNFKEQ. The length of the CDR3 is 17 residues. The CDR3 DNA is TGTGCCAGCAGCCAAGGTCTGCTAGCGGGAGGGTACAATGAGCAGTTCTTC. Its translation is CASSQGLLAGGYNEQFF.

This clonotype was counted at least ten times. The CDR3 nucleotides read TGTGCCAGCAGCCCATACTCTGGAAACACCATATATTTT. Translated, it gives CASSPYSGNTIYF. This chain links TRBV6-1 with TRBJ1-3; D gene ambiguous. Between the trimmed V and J ends, which lost 6 bases and 0 bases, there was a span of 6 bases. Germline CDR1 MNHNS, CDR2 SASEGT. This CDR3 is 13 amino acids long.

For this clonotype: Its ends do not fully match the called genes, so a read error is possible. J is TRBJ1-1 and V is TRBV6-5, with 9 nucleotides matching TRBD1. Germline V gives CDR1 MNHEY, CDR2 SVGAGI. This CDR3 contains 14 residues. The CDR3 DNA is TGTGCCAGCTCCCACGGACAGGGGAACACTAAAGCTTTCTTT. Its protein is CASSHGQGNTKAFF.

Turning to this clonotype: At one end the junction does not follow the germline gene, possibly because of a read error. The chain couples TRBV20-1 to TRBJ2-5; D may be TRBD2 (7 bases). This CDR3 contains 13 residues. The germline gives CDR1 DFQATT, CDR2 SNEGSKA (reference sequence). In DNA form, the CDR3 reads TGCGGTGCTAGGGGGGGGGCCCAAGAGACCAAGTACTTC. It translates to CGARGGAQETKYF.

With regard to this clonotype: A much larger clone is a single base away; this may be a read error. The CDR3, as DNA: TGTGCCAGCAGTTACCGGCGGCGGGAGTTACGAGAGACCCAGTACTTC. Translating it yields CASSYRRRELRETQYF. The chain is built from TRBV6-6 and TRBJ2-7; 7 positions agree with TRBD2. The end of the DNA fits TRBJ2-5 better, so the J call may be wrong. The CDR3 runs 16 residues. CDR1 is MNHNY and CDR2 is SVGAGI in the germline V gene (reference sequence).

About this clonotype: This may be a read error, as it is one base from a much larger clone. The chain has TRBV10-3 and TRBJ2-1; TRBD2 matches 8 bases. Trimming cost V 5 bases and J 0 bases; bases outside gene matches: 0. Per germline, CDR1 ENHRY and CDR2 SYGVKD. The CDR3 has 14 amino acids. For the CDR3, the DNA is TGTGCCATCAGTAGCGGGAGCTCCTACAATGAGCAGTTCTTC. Translated, it gives CAISSGSSYNEQFF.

This clonotype was counted between two and nine times. The gene calls are TRBV15 and TRBJ2-1; tentative D call: TRBD1 (6 bases). Germline V CDR1 and CDR2: LNHNV, YYDKDF (reference sequence). Between the trimmed V and J ends, which lost 8 bases and 6 bases, there was a span of 20 bases. This CDR3 spans 15 amino acids. CDR3: CATGGGSRPSNEQFF. The CDR3 coding sequence is TGTGCCACCGGGGGCGGGTCTCGCCCTTCCAATGAGCAGTTCTTC.